The 17 T cell receptor beta chains given below trace back to one sample, sequenced in a study of cytomegalovirus exposure and HLA in healthy donors (dated by TCRdb to between 2016 and 2019). Libraries were prepared through the immunoSEQ multiplex PCR assay. The multiplex PCR relied on a mix of 60 forward primers for TCR Vbeta segments and 13 reverse primers for TCR Jbeta segments. TCRdb obtained this table from immuneACCESS and retained in-frame rearrangements with V and J assigned. These tables miss some clones; where compared with another copy, unresolved V genes account for less than half of the shortfall, and the remainder is unexplained. For this sample there are about 240,000 clones; 80% to 90% appear just once. The biggest ten clones account for 0.2% to 0.3% of the sample. The specimen was PBMCs. The receptors were sampled from a girl aged 2 to 10 in good health and CMV-seronegative.

The chain carries TRBV7-9 and TRBJ1-2; D unresolved. The ends were cut back, 0 bases at V and 4 bases at J, with 3 bases in the middle. Germline assignment: CDR1 SEHNR and CDR2 FQNEAQ (reference sequence). CDR3 length equals 12 residues. CDR3 protein: CASSLALYGYTF. Written as DNA, the CDR3 is TGTGCCAGCAGCTTAGCCCTCTATGGCTACACCTTC.

This clone came up a few times. This chain uses TRBV25-1 with TRBJ2-1; tentatively, D is TRBD1 (6 bases). This CDR3 is built from 11 residues. V lost 8 bases and J lost 9, with 11 bases in between. Looked up from germline, CDR1 is MGHDK and CDR2 is SYGVNS. CDR3 protein: CASRLGGEQFF. CDR3 nucleotide sequence: TGTGCCAGCCGCCTAGGGGGTGAGCAGTTCTTC.

This chain links TRBV11-2 with TRBJ1-2; D perhaps matches TRBD1 (6 bases). Trimming removed 5 bases at V and 5 bases at J, with 9 bases between. Germline assignment: CDR1 SGHAT and CDR2 FQNNGV. CDR3 length: 12 residues. CDR3 protein: CASSDQGYGYTF. The CDR3 DNA is TGTGCCAGCAGCGATCAGGGGTATGGCTACACCTTC. The variable domain in full, completed from reference TRBV11-2 and TRBJ1-2, reads EAGVAQSPRYKIIEKRQSVAFWCNPISGHATLYWYQQILGQGPKLLIQFQNNGVVDDSQLPKDRFSAERLKGVDSTLKIQPAKLEDSAVYLCASSDQGYGYTFGSGTRLTVV.

This clone was detected only once. The chain couples TRBV2 to TRBJ2-1, with D perhaps matching TRBD2 (5 bases). The germline CDR1 and CDR2 sequences are SNHLY and FYNNEI. Trimming left V 8 bases short and J 6 bases short, with 17 bases between. The CDR3 has 14 residues. CDR3 amino acids: CASEGRVTLNEQFF. Written as DNA, the CDR3 is TGTGCCAGCGAGGGCCGGGTTACACTCAATGAGCAGTTCTTC.

The chain employs TRBV6-1 and TRBJ1-3; D is uncertain. V shed 3 bases and J shed 2 bases, with 5 bases lying between them. CDR1 is MNHNS and CDR2 is SASEGT in the germline V gene. This CDR3 is built from 13 residues. The CDR3 DNA reads TGTGCCAGCAGTGAGGGAGCTGGAAACACCATATATTTT. The encoded protein is CASSEGAGNTIYF.

The chain couples TRBV28 to TRBJ2-3, with 7 bases that match TRBD2. The junction had 13 bases not matched to a gene; V was cut back by 5 bases and J by 11 bases. CDR1 and CDR2 from the germline V gene are MDHEN and SYDVKM. The CDR3 is 14 residues long. CDR3 residues: CASSLHSLAEEQYF. CDR3 DNA sequence: TGTGCCAGCAGTCTTCATTCTCTAGCGGAGGAGCAGTATTTT.

The CDR3 region is CASSKQGVRFNEQFF. CDR3 DNA: TGTGCCAGCAGCAAACAGGGGGTAAGATTCAATGAGCAGTTCTTC. The chain links TRBV21-1 to TRBJ2-1; TRBD1, the table's D call, lacks a check against the DNA. TRBV21-1 constitutes a pseudogene. The CDR3 length is 15 residues.

The rearrangement uses TRBV7-5 and TRBJ1-2. TRBV7-5 is assigned pseudogene status. This CDR3 region has 11 residues. CDR3 in amino acids: CVRSPEYGYTF. Here the CDR3 DNA reads TGTGTCAGAAGCCCGGAGTATGGCTACACCTTC.

The V call is TRBV29-1, the J call TRBJ2-3; 7 bases fit TRBD1. V lost 5 bases and J lost 0; bases outside the gene matches: 11. This CDR3 has 16 amino acids. CDR1 and CDR2 (germline): SQVTM, ANQGSEA. CDR3 amino acids: CSVSPRGQTSTDTQYF. In DNA form, the CDR3 reads TGCAGCGTTTCCCCCCGGGGACAGACTAGCACAGATACGCAGTATTTT.

This chain links TRBV7-8 with TRBJ2-2; 8 bases line up with TRBD2. CDR1 and CDR2 (germline): SGHVS, FQNEAQ. With V trimmed by 1 base and J by 6 bases, 10 bases remained unmatched. The CDR3 has 17 amino acids. The CDR3 nucleotides read TGTGCCAGCAGCTTAGGGCGGGGACTAGTCTTGTCCGGGGAGCTGTTTTTT. This encodes CASSLGRGLVLSGELFF.

The DNA of the CDR3 is TGTGCCAGCAGTGATCCGGGCTACCAGGGACTAAGCTACGAGCAGTACTTC. This sequence encodes CASSDPGYQGLSYEQYF. The chain carries TRBV6-1 and TRBJ2-7; 7 nucleotides line up with TRBD2. V trimming: 3 bases; J trimming: 3 bases; junction bases outside the gene matches: 14. The germline CDR1 and CDR2 sequences are MNHNS and SASEGT. The CDR3 totals 17 residues.

Regarding this clone: The same CDR3 can be traced to other DNA sequences in this sample. This chain uses TRBV5-1 with TRBJ2-7; tentative D call: TRBD1 (5 bases). The CDR3 sequence is 13 residues long. The germline CDR1 and CDR2 sequences are SGHRS and YFSETQ. The ends were cut back, 0 bases at V and 1 base at J, with 5 bases in the middle. The CDR3 loop is CASSLGQSYEQYF. Written as DNA, the CDR3 is TGCGCCAGCAGCTTGGGACAGTCCTACGAGCAGTACTTC.

This clone was seen just once. The V call is TRBV30, the J call TRBJ1-2; possibly TRBD1 for D (5 bases). The V gene's germline CDR1 is GTSNPN and CDR2 SVGIG (reference sequence). CDR3 size: 14 residues. The V and J ends lost 3 bases and 0 bases respectively, with 11 bases between them. The CDR3 spells CAWRGQGANYGYTF. For the CDR3, the DNA is TGTGCCTGGAGAGGGCAGGGTGCTAACTATGGCTACACCTTC.

The gene calls are TRBV9 and TRBJ1-3, with a tentative D call TRBD1 (6 bases). With 4 bases removed from V and 0 bases from J, the gap between germline ends came to 20 bases. Germline CDR1 reads SGDLS; CDR2 reads YYNGEE. This CDR3 has 18 residues. The chain's CDR3 is CASSSGQFDTFSGNTIYF. The CDR3 nucleotides read TGTGCCAGCAGCTCAGGACAGTTCGATACCTTCTCTGGAAACACCATATATTTT.

This chain links TRBV11-2 with TRBJ1-3; 7 nucleotides line up with TRBD1. Trimming removed 0 bases from V and 2 bases from J; junction bases left unmatched: 1. This CDR3 has 15 amino acids. Germline assignment: CDR1 SGHAT and CDR2 FQNNGV. Written as DNA, the CDR3 is TGTGCCAGCAGCTTAGATCAGGGGGCTGGAAACACCATATATTTT. Translation: CASSLDQGAGNTIYF.

The chain carries TRBV27 and TRBJ2-2, with TRBD1 matching 12 bases. This CDR3 is built from 15 residues. Germline CDR1 is MNHEY and CDR2 is SMNVEV (reference sequence). Trimming at V came to 8 bases and at J to 4 bases, leaving 5 bases not matched to a gene. The CDR3: CASGDRGLGTGELFF. In DNA, the CDR3 is TGTGCCAGCGGGGACAGGGGGCTGGGCACCGGGGAGCTGTTTTTT.

V and J are TRBV27 and TRBJ1-6; no clear D gene. The CDR3 covers 13 residues. The V end lost 7 bases, the J end lost 11 bases, and 15 bases lay between the germline ends. Looked up from germline, CDR1 is MNHEY and CDR2 is SMNVEV (reference sequence). CDR3 region: CASTHPPGAPLHF. DNA of the CDR3: TGTGCCAGCACCCACCCTCCGGGTGCACCCCTCCACTTT.